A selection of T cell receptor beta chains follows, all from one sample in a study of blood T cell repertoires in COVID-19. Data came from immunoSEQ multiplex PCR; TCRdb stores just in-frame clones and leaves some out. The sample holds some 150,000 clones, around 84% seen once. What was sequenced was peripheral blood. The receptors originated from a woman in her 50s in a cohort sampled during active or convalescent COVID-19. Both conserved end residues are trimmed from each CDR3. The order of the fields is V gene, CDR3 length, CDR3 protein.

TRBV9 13 ASSGRTFSTDTQY
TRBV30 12 AWSGGQGYHEQY
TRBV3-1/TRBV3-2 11 ASSQDSNYGYT
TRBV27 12 ASNPRGRGYGYT
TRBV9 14 ASSAGQGDPYNEQF
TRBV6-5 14 ASSYSGTGAGNTIY
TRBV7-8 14 ASSYGQGGAGNTIY
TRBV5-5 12 ASSLNRLDYEQY
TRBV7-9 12 ASSPAGGPDTQY
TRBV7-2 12 ASSLATRDSEQY
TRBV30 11 AWTQGYNSPLH
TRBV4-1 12 ASSPRVGNSPLH
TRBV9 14 ASSVRGHSGANVLT
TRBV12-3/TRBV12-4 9 ASSGGYGYT
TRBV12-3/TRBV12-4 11 ASRDSHEGEAF
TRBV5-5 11 ASSRDSQETQY
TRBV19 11 ASSRQGGTEAF
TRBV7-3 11 ASSLVHGDGYT
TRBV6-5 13 ASRATGDPFYGYT
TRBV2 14 ASRKGTSGGTDTQY
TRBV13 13 ASSPPDGTYNEQF
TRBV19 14 ASSITGTSVTDTQY
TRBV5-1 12 ASSFRDRGYEQY
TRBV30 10 AWSVQGGATY
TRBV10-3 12 AISEGAQFYGYT
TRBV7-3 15 ASSSGSPGQENTEAF
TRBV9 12 ASSPYPGRETQY
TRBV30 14 AWRGVGLATNEKLF
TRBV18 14 ASSPGFKVLSTEAF
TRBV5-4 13 ASSLGGGDPYEQY
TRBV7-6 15 ASSIPKGQTYQETQY
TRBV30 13 AWSGRGRGYTEAF
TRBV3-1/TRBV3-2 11 ASSREGSYEQY
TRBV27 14 ASSPRQGASGTEAF
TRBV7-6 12 ASSFAGDTDTQY
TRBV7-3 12 ASSAGAFQETQY
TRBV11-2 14 ASSLNPDRATYEQY
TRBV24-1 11 ATAPGLNQPQH
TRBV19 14 ASSGKDGTERYGYT
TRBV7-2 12 ASRLQSGAGELF
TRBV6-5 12 ASSTGASGNTIY
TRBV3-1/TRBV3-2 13 ASGSRDRERDGYT
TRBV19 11 ASSIRQGLGYT